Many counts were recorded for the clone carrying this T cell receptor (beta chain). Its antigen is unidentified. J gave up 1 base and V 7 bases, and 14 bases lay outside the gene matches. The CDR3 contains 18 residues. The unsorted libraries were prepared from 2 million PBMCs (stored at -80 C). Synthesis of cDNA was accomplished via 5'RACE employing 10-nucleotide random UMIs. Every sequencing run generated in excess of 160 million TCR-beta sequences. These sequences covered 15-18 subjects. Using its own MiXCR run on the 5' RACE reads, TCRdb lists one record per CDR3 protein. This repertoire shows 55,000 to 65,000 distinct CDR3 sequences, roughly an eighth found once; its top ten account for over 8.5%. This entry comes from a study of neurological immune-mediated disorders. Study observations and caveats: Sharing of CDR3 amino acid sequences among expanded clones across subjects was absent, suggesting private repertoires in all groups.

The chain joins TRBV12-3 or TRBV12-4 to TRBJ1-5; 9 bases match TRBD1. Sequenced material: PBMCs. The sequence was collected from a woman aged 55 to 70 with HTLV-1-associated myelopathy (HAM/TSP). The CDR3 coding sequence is TGTGCCAGCAATTCGCTCGTCCTCACAGGGGGCAGCAATCAGCCCCAGCATTTT. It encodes CASNSLVLTGGSNQPQHF.